A single TCR beta chain is shown here with its context. The data were taken from a study of spatial heterogeneity in lung cancer. Background on the study: Unique TCR and UMI combinations averaged more than ten appearances each in raw reads.

TCRdb passed the 5' RACE reads through MiXCR, listing each CDR3 protein once. The sample contains 500 or so distinct CDR3 sequences, approximately 15% of which appear only once. In germline, CDR1 is SQVTM, CDR2 ANQGSEA. The germline V and J ends were trimmed by 4 bases and 6 bases, with 14 bases remaining between them. CDR3 size: 13 residues. Time point of the sample: sample taken at primary tumor resection. Whole RNA from tumor, nontumor lung or frozen PBMC was sequenced unsorted. The TCR sequence derives from a male donor with early-stage non-small cell lung cancer. The rearrangement links TRBV29-1 to TRBJ2-3; D may be TRBD2 (6 bases). The sample here was normal lung tissue next to the tumor, taken at surgery. CDR3 nucleotide sequence: TGCAGCGTTGGAAGGCGGGGACGGGATACGCAGTATTTT. It codes for CSVGRRGRDTQYF.